These 2 T cell receptor beta chains were sequenced from one sample in a study of blood T cell repertoires in COVID-19. The table came from immunoSEQ multiplex PCR; TCRdb's copy has only in-frame clones and leaves some out. The data show approximately 360,000 clones, with nearly 90% seen just once and about 7% held by the top ten. Sequencing was carried out using peripheral blood. These receptors all stem from a man younger than 35 with active or convalescent COVID-19.

The CDR3 nucleotides read TGCGCCAGCAGTCTAGCCAGGGGTGAGAACACTGAAGCTTTCTTT. It translates to CASSLARGENTEAFF. The V call is TRBV23-1, the J call TRBJ1-1; possible D gene TRBD1, 6 bases. TRBV23-1 is an ORF; its function is uncertain. The CDR3 is 15 amino acids. V lost 4 bases and J 1 base, leaving 13 bases between the germline ends.

The V and J genes are TRBV28 and TRBJ2-7; D is possibly TRBD1 (6 bases). The ends were cut back, 4 bases at V and 2 bases at J, with 6 bases in the middle. Germline-derived CDR1 and CDR2 are MDHEN and SYDVKM. The CDR3 length is 12 residues. This CDR3 is CASSWTAYEQYF. The CDR3 DNA reads as TGTGCCAGCAGTTGGACAGCCTACGAGCAGTACTTC.